The clone carrying this T cell receptor (beta chain) was seen more than once but under ten times. Antigen: not known. These data belong to a study of T cell repertoires in cytomegalovirus infection. Overall study: In the study, CMV epitopes included recently identified HLA-C-restricted and well-studied HLA-B-restricted ones. TCR beta signatures that were public indicated CMV infection and matching HLA type.

General observations from the study: Dominant in the ex vivo response were TCR beta clonotypes restricted by HLA-C and specific for CMV.

CDR1 is MNHNY and CDR2 is SVGAGI in the germline V gene (reference sequence). The J segment lost 2 bases and the V segment lost 2 bases, leaving 5 bases of the junction unmatched. The CDR3 length is 15 residues. TCRdb called the reads again in MiXCR, with one record for every CDR3 protein. The sample records roughly 920,000 distinct CDR3 sequences, roughly 30% being singletons. This chain joins TRBV6-6 and TRBJ2-5; TRBD1 agrees at 7 bases. This receptor was obtained from a human donor in good health (CMV status not recorded). Some clones in this sample may be carry-over from other donors' samples. The sequencing used cultured CD8+ T cells from PBMCs, collected from culture after CMV antigen stimulation. The CDR3 sequence is CASSYTRGRQETQYF. The CDR3 coding sequence is TGTGCCAGCAGTTACACGAGGGGGCGTCAAGAGACCCAGTACTTC.